This record concerns one T cell receptor beta chain sequence. Its antigen is still unknown. Germline CDR1 reads SGHDT; CDR2 reads YYEEEE. V was cut by 2 bases and J by 3 bases, with 9 bases left in between. The CDR3 is 13 residues long. The data are from a study of cytomegalovirus exposure and HLA in healthy donors. Study findings and constraints: Certain sequence variants were highly shared and formed a cluster, and this cluster was likely a sequencing artifact. TCR beta sequences numbering under 20,000 were associated with HLA alleles at 0.05 false discovery rate in a later analysis. Earlier analysis yielded a pattern in which most TCR beta V segments were productive about 87% or about 30% of the time.

The PCR was carried out with 60 Vbeta primers and 13 Jbeta primers. Assay: immunoSEQ multiplex PCR; the TCRdb copy retains only in-frame clones and omits some. The sample has approximately 110,000 clones; approximately 71% are singletons. The origin of this receptor is a woman in her seventies in good health and CMV-seropositive. Sample: PBMCs. This chain uses TRBV5-6 with TRBJ2-7, with D unclear. The CDR3 region is CASSLGVDYEQYF. The CDR3 bases are TGTGCCAGCAGCTTAGGAGTAGACTACGAGCAGTACTTC. The variable domain in full, completed from reference TRBV5-6 and TRBJ2-7, reads DAGVTQSPTHLIKTRGQQVTLRCSPKSGHDTVSWYQQALGQGPQFIFQYYEEEERQRGNFPDRFSGHQFPNYSSELNVNALLLGDSALYLCASSLGVDYEQYFGPGTRLTVT.